Each of the 20 T cell receptor beta chains below was sequenced from the same sample in a study of radiotherapy plus CTLA-4 blockade in lung cancer. Produced via immunoSEQ multiplex PCR; TCRdb's table is partial and in-frame only. The sample holds tens of thousands of clones, less than 80% seen once. Sequencing was performed on peripheral blood, taken from a patient treated with radiotherapy plus ipilimumab. The source of these receptors is a human donor with non-small cell lung cancer who had stable disease on radiotherapy plus ipilimumab.

This chain links TRBV18 with TRBJ1-5, with D possibly matching TRBD1 (6 bases). The CDR3 extends over 17 amino acids. The germline V and J ends were trimmed by 3 bases and 4 bases, with 19 bases remaining between them. Germline V gene lookup returns CDR1 KGHSH and CDR2 LQKENI. This chain's CDR3 is CASSPRGVGAGNQPQHF. The DNA for the CDR3 is TGTGCCAGCTCACCTCGCGGTGTGGGGGCCGGGAATCAGCCCCAGCATTTT.

The chain is built from TRBV4-1 and TRBJ1-2; the match to TRBD1 covers 9 bases. The CDR3 is made up of 15 amino acids. The junction had 8 bases not matched to a gene; V was cut back by 4 bases and J by 5 bases. Germline V gene lookup returns CDR1 MGHRA and CDR2 YSYEKL. CDR3 DNA: TGCGCCAGCAGCCCCCGGGACAGGGTTTCTTATGGCTACACCTTC. This codes for CASSPRDRVSYGYTF.

V usage is TRBV2 and J usage is TRBJ1-5; D unresolved. CDR1 SNHLY and CDR2 FYNNEI come from the germline V gene. The length of the CDR3 is 16 residues. Trimming cost V 0 bases and J 3 bases, with 12 bases left between them. The CDR3 here is CASSEALWTDNQPQHF. For the CDR3, the DNA is TGTGCCAGCAGTGAAGCGCTTTGGACGGACAATCAGCCCCAGCATTTT.

The rearrangement uses TRBV5-1 and TRBJ1-6; D ambiguous. Germline V gene sequence: CDR1 SGHRS, CDR2 YFSETQ. The V end was cut by 4 bases, the J end by 8 bases, with 7 bases between. The CDR3 length is 12 residues. CDR3 amino acids: CASSHGDSPLHF. The CDR3 DNA reads TGCGCCAGCAGCCACGGAGATTCACCCCTCCACTTT.

The chain employs TRBV5-1 and TRBJ2-6, with a weak D call TRBD1 (5 bases). Germline V lookup: CDR1 SGHRS, CDR2 YFSETQ. V gave up 4 bases and J gave up 0 bases, with 23 bases separating them. The CDR3 sequence is 20 residues long. CDR3 bases: TGCGCCAGCAGCCCAACCCCCCAGGGTCTTAACCCCTCTGGGGCCAACGTCCTGACTTTC. Translation gives CASSPTPQGLNPSGANVLTF.

The rearrangement links TRBV6-5 to TRBJ1-1; 7 bases are a match to TRBD1. V was clipped by 0 bases and J by 7 bases; unmatched bases: 2. Germline V lookup: CDR1 MNHEY, CDR2 SVGAGI. This CDR3 is 13 amino acids long. CDR3 coding DNA: TGTGCCAGCAGTTACTCACAGGGGATTGAAGCTTTCTTT. Encoded protein: CASSYSQGIEAFF.

The V gene is TRBV28, the J gene TRBJ1-6, with no clear D. The CDR3 length is 14 residues. Germline CDR1 and CDR2: MDHEN and SYDVKM. The V gene lost 8 bases and the J gene lost 3 bases, with 11 bases spanning the gap. The CDR3 bases are TGTGCCAGCGCCGGCCAAGGCTATAATTCACCCCTCCACTTT. Its protein is CASAGQGYNSPLHF. Full variable domain (rest looked up from reference TRBV28 and TRBJ1-6): DVKVTQSSRYLVKRTGEKVFLECVQDMDHENMFWYRQDPGLGLRLIYFSYDVKMKEKGDIPEGYSVSREKKERFSLILESASTNQTSMYLCASAGQGYNSPLHFGNGTRLTVT.

This clone was seen a few times. The chain couples TRBV9 to TRBJ1-3; D gene uncertain. Trimming removed 5 bases at V and 2 bases at J, with 5 bases between. This CDR3 is built from 12 residues. Looked up from germline, CDR1 is SGDLS and CDR2 is YYNGEE. For the CDR3, the DNA is TGTGCCAGCAGTCCTACTGGAAACACCATATATTTT. Protein: CASSPTGNTIYF.

The chain is built from TRBV27 and TRBJ1-5; tentative D call: TRBD1 (5 bases). In germline, CDR1 is MNHEY, CDR2 SMNVEV (reference sequence). Trimming removed 8 bases at V and 3 bases at J, with 11 bases between. The CDR3 spans 13 residues. CDR3 DNA sequence: TGTGCCAGCGGATACAGGTTCAATCAGCCCCAGCATTTT. It codes for CASGYRFNQPQHF.

This clone was picked up one time. V is TRBV19 and J is TRBJ1-2, with 7 bases identical to TRBD1. The CDR3 contains 17 residues. Germline assignment: CDR1 LNHDA and CDR2 SQIVND (reference sequence). Losses at the gene ends were 3 bases for V and 3 bases for J; bases not matched to a gene: 13. The CDR3, as DNA: TGTGCCAGTAGTATGGATCTCACAGGGGTGAGAGACTATGGCTACACCTTC. This translates into CASSMDLTGVRDYGYTF. Full variable domain (rest looked up from reference TRBV19 and TRBJ1-2): DGGITQSPKYLFRKEGQNVTLSCEQNLNHDAMYWYRQDPGQGLRLIYYSQIVNDFQKGDIAEGYSVSREKKESFPLTVTSAQKNPTAFYLCASSMDLTGVRDYGYTFGSGTRLTVV.

V gene TRBV18 combines with J gene TRBJ1-1; D may be TRBD1 (5 bases). The CDR3 spans 14 residues. The V end was cut by 6 bases, the J end by 1 base, with 12 bases between. Germline V CDR1 and CDR2: KGHSH, LQKENI. This CDR3 is CASSPDSPNTEAFF. The CDR3 DNA follows: TGTGCCAGCTCCCCTGACAGCCCGAACACTGAAGCTTTCTTT.

A word on this clone: An end of the junction differs from the germline gene, which may be a read error. The gene calls are TRBV9 and TRBJ2-2; D possibly corresponds to TRBD1 (5 bases). Looked up from germline, CDR1 is SGDLS and CDR2 is YYNGEE. This CDR3 spans 15 amino acids. CDR3 bases: TGTGCCGGCAGCGCCCAATTAGGGGCTACCGGGGAGCTGTTTTTT. Amino acid sequence: CAGSAQLGATGELFF.

CDR3 region: CASSLEQHTEAFF. CDR3 coding DNA: TGTGCCAGCAGTTTAGAACAGCACACTGAAGCTTTCTTT. This sequence joins TRBV27 and TRBJ1-1; no clear D. The V and J ends lost 2 bases and 3 bases respectively, with 7 bases between them. The CDR3 consists of 13 residues. Germline CDR1 reads MNHEY; CDR2 reads SMNVEV (reference sequence).

The V call is TRBV6-1, the J call TRBJ2-7, with 8 bases identical to TRBD1. The CDR3 runs 16 residues. Germline CDR1 MNHNS, CDR2 SASEGT. The V segment lost 3 bases and the J segment 2 bases; nucleotides outside the gene matches: 9. The CDR3 region has the DNA TGTGCCAGCAGTGAGACAGGGGACCTAATTGCCTACGAGCAGTACGTC. This gives the protein CASSETGDLIAYEQYV.

The chain is built from TRBV10-3 and TRBJ1-1; 10 nucleotides match TRBD1. The CDR3 is made up of 16 amino acids. In germline, CDR1 is ENHRY, CDR2 SYGVKD. The V and J ends lost 7 bases and 5 bases, in that order; junction bases with no gene match: 13. The CDR3 DNA follows: TGTGCCATCACCCCCGACAGGGGGCGCAGGGTGACTGAAGCTTTCTTT. This encodes CAITPDRGRRVTEAFF.

In this sample, this clone is medium-sized. The chain uses TRBV5-1 and TRBJ1-3; D is undetermined. Between the trimmed V and J ends, which lost 0 bases and 2 bases, there was a span of 12 bases. This CDR3 is 16 amino acids long. Germline loops: CDR1 SGHRS, CDR2 YFSETQ. The CDR3: CASSLDAGPPGNTIYF. As DNA, the CDR3 is TGCGCCAGCAGCTTGGATGCCGGGCCCCCTGGAAACACCATATATTTT.

This clone was seen only once. The CDR3 DNA is TGCGCCAGCAGCCAAGATCTGCCTGGGACTAGTGACGGCGAGCAGTACTTC. Protein product: CASSQDLPGTSDGEQYF. The chain couples TRBV4-3 to TRBJ2-7; 8 nucleotides align to TRBD2. CDR3 size: 17 residues. The V gene end was trimmed by 0 bases and the J gene end by 6 bases; junction bases not matched to a gene: 13. Germline loops: CDR1 LGHNA, CDR2 YSLEER.

The genes are TRBV7-8 and TRBJ1-1; the D gene is possibly TRBD1 (6 bases). In germline, CDR1 is SGHVS, CDR2 FQNEAQ. The CDR3 extends over 15 amino acids. Trimming took 5 bases from V and 3 from J, leaving 16 bases between them. CDR3 nucleotides: TGTGCCAGCAGCCCTATAGGGGGGTCGTACACTGAAGCTTTCTTT. Translation: CASSPIGGSYTEAFF.

This clone was seen a few times. The chain joins TRBV27 to TRBJ2-3, with a possible D match to TRBD1 (5 bases). The germline gives CDR1 MNHEY, CDR2 SMNVEV (reference sequence). CDR3 size: 14 residues. V was shortened by 3 bases and J by 2 bases, with 9 bases between the two germline ends. In nucleotides, the CDR3 is TGTGCCAGCAGTTTTAACAGGCCCACAGATACGCAGTATTTT. Translated, it gives CASSFNRPTDTQYF.

The chain uses TRBV5-4 and TRBJ2-3, with D uncertain. With 3 bases removed from V and 3 bases from J, the gap between germline ends came to 14 bases. This CDR3 comprises 15 residues. Germline V gene lookup returns CDR1 SGHNT and CDR2 YYREEE (reference sequence). The CDR3, as DNA: TGTGCCAGCAGCTCCCCACGGAGTCGGACAGATACGCAGTATTTT. Protein: CASSSPRSRTDTQYF.